This TCR beta chain was recorded in a study of T cell changes during pregnancy in multiple sclerosis. Germline CDR1 SGHTA, CDR2 FQGNSA. J gave up 6 bases and V 6 bases, and 15 bases lay outside the gene matches. The CDR3 has 17 residues. Some clones are missing from TCRdb's copy, which holds only in-frame ones; the method was immunoSEQ multiplex PCR. The sample shows approximately 58,000 clones, roughly 90% of them seen only once. The TCR originated in a female donor with multiple sclerosis, enrolled in a pregnancy study. The chain recombines TRBV7-2 with TRBJ2-2, with 8 bases that match TRBD2. This specimen consisted of peripheral blood, obtained in the second trimester of pregnancy. CDR3 coding DNA: TGTGCCAGCAGGACTCCGGGACTAGACGGGTCCCCCGGGGAGCTGTTTTTT. Its protein is CASRTPGLDGSPGELFF.